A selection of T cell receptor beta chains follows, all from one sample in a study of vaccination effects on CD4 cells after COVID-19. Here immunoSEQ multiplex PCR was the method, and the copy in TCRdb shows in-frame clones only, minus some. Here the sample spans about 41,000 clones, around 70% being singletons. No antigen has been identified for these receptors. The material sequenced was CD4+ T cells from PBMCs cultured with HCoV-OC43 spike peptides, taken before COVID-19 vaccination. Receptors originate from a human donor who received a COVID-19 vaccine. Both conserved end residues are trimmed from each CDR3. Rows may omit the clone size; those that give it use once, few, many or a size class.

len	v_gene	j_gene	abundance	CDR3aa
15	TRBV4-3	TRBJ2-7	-	ASSQETVVRLEDEQY
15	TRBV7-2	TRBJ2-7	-	ASSLAVRGAGSYEQY
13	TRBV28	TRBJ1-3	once	ASSTLSFSGNTIY
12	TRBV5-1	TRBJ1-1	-	ASSFRGMNTEAF
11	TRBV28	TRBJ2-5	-	ASSGLSRETQY
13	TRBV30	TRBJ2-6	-	AWSVLGSGANVLT
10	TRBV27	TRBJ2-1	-	ASRGTGGEQF
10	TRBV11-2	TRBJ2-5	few	ASSSYQETQY
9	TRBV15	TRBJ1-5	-	ATSHNQPQH
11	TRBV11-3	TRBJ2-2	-	ASSLDHTGELF
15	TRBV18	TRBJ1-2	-	ASSLQTGPISNYGYT
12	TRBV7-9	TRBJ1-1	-	ASSLYGMNTEAF
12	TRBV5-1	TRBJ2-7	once	ASSLMGKNYEQY
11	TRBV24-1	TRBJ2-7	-	ATSAGATYEQY
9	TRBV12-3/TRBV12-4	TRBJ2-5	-	ASSFVETQY
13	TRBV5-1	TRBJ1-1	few	ASSLGTGQNTEAF
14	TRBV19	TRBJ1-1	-	ASSMGQGRVSTEAF
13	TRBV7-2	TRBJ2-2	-	ASSLTSFYTGELF
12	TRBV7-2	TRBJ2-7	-	ASSLERGNYEQY
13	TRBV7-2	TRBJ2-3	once	ASSQPPRGTDTQY
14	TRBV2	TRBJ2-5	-	ASSEFGGGDQETQY
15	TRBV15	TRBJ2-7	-	ATSRILPGQGNYEQY
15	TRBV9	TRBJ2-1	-	ASSVRTSGSIQSEQF
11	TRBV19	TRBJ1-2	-	ASSTRTNYGYT
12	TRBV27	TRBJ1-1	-	ASSGNRGKSEAF
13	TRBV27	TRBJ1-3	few	ASSPQGFSGNTIY
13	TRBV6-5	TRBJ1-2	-	ASSAIWQSDYGYT
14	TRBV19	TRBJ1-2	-	ASSIRPGAVDYGYT
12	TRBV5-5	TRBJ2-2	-	ASSLLQGTGELF
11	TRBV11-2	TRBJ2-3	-	ASSLGRGDPQY
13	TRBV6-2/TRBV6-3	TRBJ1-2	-	ASSYGVGASGGYT
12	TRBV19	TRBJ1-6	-	ASSQEGRNSPLH
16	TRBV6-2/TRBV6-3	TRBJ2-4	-	ASSYSTGAMGTKNIQY
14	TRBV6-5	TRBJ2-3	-	ASSYSKRGYTDTQY
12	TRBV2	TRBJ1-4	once	ASSGGQGGEKLF
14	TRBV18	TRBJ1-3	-	ASSPTGQGSGNTIY